This TCR beta chain derives from a study of blood T cell repertoires in COVID-19. Only in-frame clones appear in the TCRdb table, and some are missing; sequencing was by immunoSEQ multiplex PCR. The sample contains about 250,000 clones, 75% to 85% of which appear only once. The germline CDR1 and CDR2 sequences are LNHDA and SQIVND (reference sequence). CDR3 length: 14 amino acids. Trimming removed 1 base from V and 2 bases from J, with 7 bases in between. A single count supports this clone. V gene TRBV19 combines with J gene TRBJ2-3; no clear D. This sequence originates from a woman between 50 and 59 years old with acute COVID-19. Sequencing was done on a sample of PBMCs or T cells enriched from blood (not recorded which). CDR3 coding DNA: TGTGCCAGTAGTATAGCGCGTGACACAGATACGCAGTATTTT. It is translated as CASSIARDTDTQYF.